Listed here are 17 T cell receptor beta chains from one sample, sequenced in a study of blood T cell repertoires in COVID-19. Clones were sequenced by immunoSEQ multiplex PCR, and TCRdb holds only the in-frame ones, with some missing. The profile covers more than 140,000 clones, with 85% to 90% appearing a single time and 8.2% taken by the ten largest. Sequencing was performed on peripheral blood. The receptors were sampled from a woman aged 60-75 years with acute or convalescent COVID-19.

A few counts support this clone. J is TRBJ1-1 and V is TRBV28; D is possibly TRBD1 (6 bases). Germline lookup yields CDR1 MDHEN and CDR2 SYDVKM. Trimming removed 6 bases at V and 4 bases at J, with 18 bases between. The CDR3 runs 15 residues. The CDR3 loop is CASRTGIERITEAFF. CDR3 sequence (DNA): TGTGCCAGCAGAACAGGGATTGAGCGGATCACTGAAGCTTTCTTT.

This chain joins TRBV24-1 and TRBJ2-5; TRBD1 matches 8 bases. V was pared by 6 bases and J by 1 base, with 12 bases of the junction left unmatched. This CDR3 has 17 residues. Germline V gene lookup returns CDR1 KGHDR and CDR2 SFDVKD. This CDR3 is CATSPSRQGALQETQYF. The DNA of the CDR3 is TGTGCCACCAGTCCCTCACGTCAGGGGGCCCTCCAAGAGACCCAGTACTTC.

The genes are TRBV27 and TRBJ2-7, with 8 bases that match TRBD2. V dropped 5 bases and J dropped 6; count of bases not matched to a gene: 12. The CDR3 runs to 15 residues. Germline V gives CDR1 MNHEY, CDR2 SMNVEV (reference sequence). DNA of the CDR3: TGTGCCAGCAGTCCCCTTTCGAGCGGGGGCCGCGAGCAGTACTTC. It encodes CASSPLSSGGREQYF.

In its sample, this clone was seen once. V is TRBV5-1 and J is TRBJ2-2; 8 bases are a match to TRBD2. The CDR3 is 16 amino acids. The germline CDR1 and CDR2 sequences are SGHRS and YFSETQ. Trimming took 3 bases from V and 4 from J; bases not matched to a gene: 8. CDR3 in amino acids: CASSSFRGGVTGELFF. The CDR3 DNA sequence: TGCGCCAGCAGCTCATTCCGGGGGGGCGTCACCGGGGAGCTGTTTTTT.

This chain uses TRBV5-1 with TRBJ1-6; possibly TRBD1 for D (5 bases). This CDR3 region has 14 residues. V lost 8 bases to trimming and J lost 8 bases, with 17 bases between them. Germline CDR1 is SGHRS and CDR2 is YFSETQ. CDR3 in DNA: TGCGCCAGTACAGGCAGCCAAGGGGATTCACCCCTCCACTTT. Its translation is CASTGSQGDSPLHF.

This chain connects TRBV10-1 to TRBJ2-1; no clear D gene. The V gene's germline CDR1 is WNHNN and CDR2 SYGVQD (reference sequence). The CDR3 extends over 15 amino acids. The germline V and J ends were trimmed by 3 bases and 0 bases, with 9 bases remaining between them. The CDR3 is CASSDRVGSYNEQFF. In nucleotides, the CDR3 is TGCGCCAGCAGTGATCGAGTTGGCTCCTACAATGAGCAGTTCTTC.

The V call is TRBV5-1, the J call TRBJ2-7; 9 nucleotides align to TRBD1. Trimming took 2 bases from V and 6 from J; bases not matched to a gene: 9. The CDR3 is 15 residues long. CDR1 SGHRS and CDR2 YFSETQ come from the germline V gene. The CDR3 DNA follows: TGCGCCAGCAGCTTCTATGGACAGGGGCAAGGCGAGCAGTACTTC. Translating gives CASSFYGQGQGEQYF.

The chain couples TRBV5-1 to TRBJ2-1; D perhaps matches TRBD2 (6 bases). Germline CDR1 SGHRS, CDR2 YFSETQ. The V end was cut by 0 bases, the J end by 8 bases, with 12 bases between. This CDR3 has 14 residues. CDR3: CASSLGGKQDEQFF. The CDR3 coding sequence is TGCGCCAGCAGCTTGGGCGGGAAGCAGGATGAGCAGTTCTTC.

The genes are TRBV24-1 and TRBJ1-2, with D perhaps matching TRBD1 (5 bases). The CDR3 runs to 14 residues. With 7 bases removed from V and 3 bases from J, the gap between germline ends came to 14 bases. Germline loops: CDR1 KGHDR, CDR2 SFDVKD. CDR3 DNA sequence: TGTGCCACCAGCGAGTCAGGGCCGGACTATGGCTACACCTTC. This sequence encodes CATSESGPDYGYTF.

The genes are TRBV6-5 and TRBJ2-3, with 8 bases fitting TRBD1. There are 15 residues in the CDR3. The V and J ends lost 4 bases and 2 bases, in that order; junction bases with no gene match: 5. CDR1 and CDR2 (germline): MNHEY, SVGAGI. This CDR3 is CASSSRTGPTDTQYF. The CDR3 nucleotides read TGTGCCAGCAGTTCTCGGACAGGGCCCACAGATACGCAGTATTTT.

The rearrangement uses TRBV5-1 and TRBJ2-5; D might be TRBD2 (6 bases). The V and J ends lost 0 bases and 3 bases respectively, with 12 bases between them. CDR1 is SGHRS and CDR2 is YFSETQ in the germline V gene. The CDR3 spans 15 residues. In nucleotides, the CDR3 is TGCGCCAGCAGCTTGGCCGAGACTAGGAAAGAGACCCAGTACTTC. Encoded protein: CASSLAETRKETQYF.

This clone showed up many times. The chain couples TRBV3-1 (or the pseudogene TRBV3-2) to TRBJ1-3, with a tentative D call TRBD1 (5 bases). This CDR3 is 17 amino acids long. V dropped 0 bases and J dropped 0 bases, with 12 bases sitting between them. The germline V gene has CDR1 LGHDT and CDR2 YNNKEL (reference sequence). CDR3 DNA sequence: TGTGCCAGCAGCCAAGATCCGACAGTGATCTCTGGAAACACCATATATTTT. It is translated as CASSQDPTVISGNTIYF.

The rearrangement links TRBV19 to TRBJ1-6; no reliable D call. The CDR3 sequence is 14 residues long. Trimming stripped 11 bases from V and 6 bases from J, with 17 bases between. CDR1 and CDR2 (germline): LNHDA, SQIVND (reference sequence). CDR3 in amino acids: CAASVDQVNSPLHF. The CDR3 DNA is TGTGCCGCATCAGTCGATCAGGTTAATTCACCCCTCCACTTT. Looking up the rest from reference TRBV19 and TRBJ1-6 gives the full variable domain: DGGITQSPKYLFRKEGQNVTLSCEQNLNHDAMYWYRQDPGQGLRLIYYSQIVNDFQKGDIAEGYSVSREKKESFPLTVTSAQKNPTAFYLCAASVDQVNSPLHFGNGTRLTVT.

This chain joins TRBV1 and TRBJ2-1; the D call TRBD2 from the table was never checked on the DNA. TRBV1 is assigned pseudogene status. The CDR3 extends over 17 amino acids. The CDR3 is CTSSQETTSGGAYEQFF. The DNA of the CDR3 is TGCACCAGCAGCCAAGAAACCACTAGCGGGGGGGCCTATGAGCAGTTCTTC.

The gene calls are TRBV2 and TRBJ2-3; D unclear. Between the trimmed V and J ends, which lost 8 bases and 6 bases, there was a span of 12 bases. CDR3 size: 12 residues. CDR1 and CDR2 (germline): SNHLY, FYNNEI. The CDR3 DNA reads as TGTGCCAGCGGGCTTGACGGCGATACGCAGTATTTT. It is translated as CASGLDGDTQYF.

The chain has TRBV6-6 and TRBJ2-5; 7 nucleotides match TRBD2. Germline CDR1 MNHNY, CDR2 SVGAGI (reference sequence). The CDR3 has 14 amino acids. After removal of 2 bases from V and 6 bases from J, the junction contained 6 bases not matched to a gene. The CDR3 reads CASSYDSGAKTQYF. CDR3 nucleotide sequence: TGTGCCAGCAGTTACGACAGCGGGGCGAAGACCCAGTACTTC.

The chain combines TRBV6-6 with TRBJ1-3; D gene unclear. CDR1 and CDR2 from the germline V gene are MNHNY and SVGAGI (reference sequence). The CDR3 consists of 15 residues. V shed 0 bases and J shed 2 bases, with 8 bases lying between them. CDR3 residues: CASSYSPVAGNTIYF. The CDR3 DNA follows: TGTGCCAGCAGTTACTCACCGGTAGCTGGAAACACCATATATTTT.